Below are 2 T cell receptor beta chains sequenced from a single sample in a study of T cell responses to AZD1222 COVID-19 vaccine. Generated by immunoSEQ multiplex PCR, the TCRdb table keeps only in-frame clones and is missing some. The repertoire holds approximately 190,000 clones, with 85% to 95% as singletons. The sequencing here drew on peripheral blood, taken on day 0 of AZD1222 vaccination. The receptors derive from an adult in good health.

The genes are TRBV2 and TRBJ2-7, with TRBD2 matching 12 bases. The junction had 5 bases not matched to a gene; V was cut back by 6 bases and J by 2 bases. Germline V gene data show CDR1 as SNHLY and CDR2 as FYNNEI. The CDR3 runs 15 residues. The CDR3, as DNA: TGTGCCAGCAGACAACTAGCGGGGGGCCCCTACGAGCAGTACTTC. Translated: CASRQLAGGPYEQYF.

This clone appeared a single time. The rearrangement links TRBV11-3 to TRBJ1-1; 9 bases map to TRBD1. The V segment lost 5 bases and the J segment 10 bases; nucleotides outside the gene matches: 8. Germline values: CDR1 SGHNT, CDR2 YENEEA. This CDR3 spans 13 amino acids. Here the CDR3 DNA reads TGTGCCAGCAGCCAGGACAGGGGCGAGTCAGCTTTCTTT. Amino acids: CASSQDRGESAFF.